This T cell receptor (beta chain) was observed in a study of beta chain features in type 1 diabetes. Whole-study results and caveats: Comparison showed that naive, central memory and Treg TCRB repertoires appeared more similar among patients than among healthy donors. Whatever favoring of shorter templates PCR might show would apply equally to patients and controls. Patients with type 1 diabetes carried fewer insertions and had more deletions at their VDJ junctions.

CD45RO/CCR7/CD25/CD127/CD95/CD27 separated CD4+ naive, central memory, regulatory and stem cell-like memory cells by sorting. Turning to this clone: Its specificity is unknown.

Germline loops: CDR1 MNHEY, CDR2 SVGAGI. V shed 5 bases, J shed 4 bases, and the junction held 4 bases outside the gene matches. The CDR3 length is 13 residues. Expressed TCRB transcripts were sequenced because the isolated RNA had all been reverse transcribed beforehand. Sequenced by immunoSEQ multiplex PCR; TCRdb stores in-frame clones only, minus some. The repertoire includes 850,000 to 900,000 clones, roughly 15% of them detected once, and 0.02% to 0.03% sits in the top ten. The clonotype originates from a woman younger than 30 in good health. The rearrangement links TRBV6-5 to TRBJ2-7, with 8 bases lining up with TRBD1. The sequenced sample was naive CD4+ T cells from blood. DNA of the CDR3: TGTGCCAGCAGTCCGACAGGGGTGTACGAGCAGTACTTC. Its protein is CASSPTGVYEQYF.